These 6 T cell receptor beta chains came from one sample sequenced in a study of neurological immune-mediated disorders. TCRdb recomputed calls from the 5' RACE reads with MiXCR, one row per CDR3 protein. In the table there are nearly 60,000 distinct CDR3 sequences, roughly 3.5% of which are singletons. Material: PBMCs. The receptors were gathered from a woman aged 25 to 39 with multiple sclerosis.

The chain links TRBV20-1 to TRBJ2-7; 9 bases agree with TRBD2. The CDR3 length is 14 residues. V lost 4 bases, J lost 0 bases, and 4 bases stayed unmatched. Germline V gene sequence: CDR1 DFQATT, CDR2 SNEGSKA (reference sequence). The CDR3 reads CSATSGDSSYEQYF. CDR3 DNA: TGCAGTGCTACTAGCGGGGACAGCTCCTACGAGCAGTACTTC.

Notes on this clonotype: This sequence may be a read error, since a much larger clone differs from it by one base. The rearrangement links TRBV7-7 to TRBJ2-1; possibly TRBD2 for D (6 bases). The CDR3 covers 15 residues. Germline V gene data show CDR1 as SSHAT and CDR2 as FNYEAQ (reference sequence). The DNA for the CDR3 is TGTGCTAGCAGCTTAGGGCCCGGGAGAGCCATTGAGCAGTTCTTC. Encoded protein: CASSLGPGRAIEQFF.

This clonotype was found many times. V gene TRBV29-1 combines with J gene TRBJ2-7; 8 nucleotides align to TRBD1. The CDR3 contains 14 residues. J lost 4 bases, V lost 4 bases, and 9 bases had no gene match. The germline gives CDR1 SQVTM, CDR2 ANQGSEA. As DNA, the CDR3 is TGCAGCGTTGGGGATACGGACAGGGAATACGAGCAGTACTTC. It encodes CSVGDTDREYEQYF.

This clonotype has a handful of counts. One junction end does not reproduce the germline sequence, and a read error may be involved. The gene calls are TRBV20-1 and TRBJ1-3; D unclear. Germline V gives CDR1 DFQATT, CDR2 SNEGSKA (reference sequence). This CDR3 is 12 amino acids long. CDR3 protein: CSAFKTGKTIYF. The CDR3 DNA is TGCAGTGCCTTCAAAACTGGAAAAACCATATATTTT.

This clonotype was observed at least ten times. For the CDR3, the DNA is TGTGCCAGCAGTTACACACCCCTACAGGGGGCGAACACTGAAGCTTTCTTT. It translates to CASSYTPLQGANTEAFF. The J gene is TRBJ1-1, the V gene TRBV6-6; TRBD1 aligns across 9 bases. CDR1 and CDR2 (germline): MNHNY, SVGAGI (reference sequence). J lost 1 base, V lost 2 bases, and 8 bases had no gene match. The CDR3 runs 17 residues.

This clonotype was detected many times. The rearrangement joins TRBV3-1 to TRBJ2-7; D possibly corresponds to TRBD1 (5 bases). The CDR3 is 12 residues long. The germline V gene encodes CDR1 LGHDT and CDR2 YNNKEL (reference sequence). V was pared by 3 bases and J by 9 bases, with 12 bases between. DNA of the CDR3: TGTGCCAGCAGCCATTTAACAGGACGGCAGTACTTC. This codes for CASSHLTGRQYF.